What follows is one T cell receptor (beta chain) and its context. It lacks a known antigen. Per-base qualities were not stored, and no clone one base away is much larger. This sample is part of a study of blood T cell repertoires in COVID-19 (TCRdb year 2020). Study-wide context: Collaborator samples came from the United States, Italy and Spain and covered acute and convalescent phases of COVID-19. The repertoires were released in a freely available public database intended as a resource for research on the immune response to SARS-CoV-2. Nearly every sample came with metadata listing a de-identified subject ID, COVID-19 status, age in years and sex. The material from the prospective study consisted of cDNA or gDNA derived from T cells, B-cell-depleted T cells, or PBMCs. Samples were obtained from the ongoing ImmuneRACE study (first 160 participants) and from roughly 1,300 subjects provided by 6 global collaborators. Where available, HLA class I and class II types were obtained from metadata supplied by the sample provider rather than from assay-based typing. Subjects who had been exposed to COVID-19, were actively infected with it, or had recovered from it provided the deeply sampled blood TCRbeta repertoires that made up the dataset.

In the prospective study, participants were about 18 to 100 years old, resided in 24 geographic areas of the United States, and were enrolled through a virtual design. In the prospective study, participants were assigned to cohorts based on the clinical history participants reported in a screening survey and a study questionnaire. Recovered participants in ImmuneRACE Cohort 3 were defined as having two consecutive negative NP/OP PCR tests, clearance from a healthcare professional, or resolution of symptoms. Mobile phlebotomists in the prospective study collected whole blood, serum and a nasopharyngeal or oropharyngeal swab from every participant. Prospective study participants could optionally give additional blood draws and questionnaires over a 2-month period. Before DNA extraction, blood samples from the prospective study were shipped at room temperature or frozen. TCRbeta CDR3 regions were amplified from genomic DNA using the immunoSEQ Assay, a bias-controlled multiplex PCR. On the authors' methods: Within the assay, amplification of reference gene primers was used to estimate how many nucleated cells each sample contained. Sequence reads were collapsed and filtered to measure the absolute abundance of every unique TCRbeta CDR3 rearrangement. Productive Simpson clonality was computed per sample as the square root of Simpson's diversity index over productive rearrangements. TCRdb retrieved this table from immuneACCESS and kept in-frame rearrangements only. Not all clones are present; in checked studies, unresolved V genes account for under half, and no reason is known for the remainder. Clone size and the V and J calls come from that table; the DNA yielded D and trimming. This sample has around 170,000 clones in its table, and 86% of those were observed once. The top ten clones comprise more than 7.5% of the sample.

Measured from the cysteine to the phenylalanine, the CDR3 is 13 residues long. The retained sequence is limited to the CDR3, 39 bases, with the frame set at the first base. Via the germline V gene, CDR1 is SGHAT and CDR2 FQNNGV. V gives up 4 bases and J gives up 5 bases, and the segment between their germline ends measures 9 bases. Broad study findings and their caveats: The quantity of clinical and demographic metadata differed by source and by participant and was supplied without curation.

The sequence was obtained from a woman in her twenties or thirties who had recovered from COVID-19. Sequencing was done on a sample of PBMCs or T cells enriched from blood (not recorded which). The receptor chain draws on TRBV11-2 and TRBJ2-1; tentative D gene TRBD1, with 5 bases matching. The CDR3 region has the sequence CASSSTEDNEQFF. The DNA is TGTGCCAGCAGCTCGACAGAAGACAATGAGCAGTTCTTC. The full variable domain, with segments outside the CDR3 supplied by the reference TRBV11-2 and TRBJ2-1 proteins, appears as EAGVAQSPRYKIIEKRQSVAFWCNPISGHATLYWYQQILGQGPKLLIQFQNNGVVDDSQLPKDRFSAERLKGVDSTLKIQPAKLEDSAVYLCASSSTEDNEQFFGPGTRLTVL.